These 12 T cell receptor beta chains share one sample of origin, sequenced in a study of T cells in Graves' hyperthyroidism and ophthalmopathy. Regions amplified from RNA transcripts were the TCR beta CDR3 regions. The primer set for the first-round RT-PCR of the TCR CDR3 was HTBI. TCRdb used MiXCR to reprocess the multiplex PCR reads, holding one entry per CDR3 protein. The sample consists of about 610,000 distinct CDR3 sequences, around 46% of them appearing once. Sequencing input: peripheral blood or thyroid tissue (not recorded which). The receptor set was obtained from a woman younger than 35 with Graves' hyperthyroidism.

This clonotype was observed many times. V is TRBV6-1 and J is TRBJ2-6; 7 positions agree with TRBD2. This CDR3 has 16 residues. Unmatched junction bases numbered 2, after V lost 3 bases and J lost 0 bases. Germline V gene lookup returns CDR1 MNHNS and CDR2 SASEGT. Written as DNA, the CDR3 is TGTGCCAGCAGTGATTGGGGGGGCTCTGGGGCCAACGTCCTGACTTTC. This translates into CASSDWGGSGANVLTF.

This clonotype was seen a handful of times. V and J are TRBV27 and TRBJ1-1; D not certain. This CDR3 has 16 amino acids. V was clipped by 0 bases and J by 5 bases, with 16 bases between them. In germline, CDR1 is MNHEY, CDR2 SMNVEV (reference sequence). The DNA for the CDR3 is TGTGCCAGCAGTTTATCCCAACGGGCAGGCGGGACTGAAGCTTTCTTT. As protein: CASSLSQRAGGTEAFF.

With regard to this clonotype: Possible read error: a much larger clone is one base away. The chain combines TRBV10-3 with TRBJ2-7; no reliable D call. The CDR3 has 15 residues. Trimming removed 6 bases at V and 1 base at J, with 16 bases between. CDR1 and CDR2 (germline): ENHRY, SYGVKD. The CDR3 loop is CAISDSLRRSYEQYF. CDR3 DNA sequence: TGTGCCATCAGCGATTCCTTGAGGCGGTCCTACGAGCAGTACTTC.

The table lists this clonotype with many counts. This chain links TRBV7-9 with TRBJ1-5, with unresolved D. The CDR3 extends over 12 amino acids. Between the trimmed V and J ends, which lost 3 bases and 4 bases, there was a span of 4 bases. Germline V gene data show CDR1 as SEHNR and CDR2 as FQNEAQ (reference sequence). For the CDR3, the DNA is TGTGCCAGCAGCTTGGGGAATCAGCCCCAGCATTTT. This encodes CASSLGNQPQHF.

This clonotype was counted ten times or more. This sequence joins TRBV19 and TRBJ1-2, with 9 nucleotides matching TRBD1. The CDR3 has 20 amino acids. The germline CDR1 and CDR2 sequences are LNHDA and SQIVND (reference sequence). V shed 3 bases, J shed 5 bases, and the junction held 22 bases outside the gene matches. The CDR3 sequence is CASSMTGLRDRERFGYGYTF. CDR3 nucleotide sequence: TGTGCCAGTAGTATGACCGGGCTCCGGGACAGGGAAAGGTTCGGGTATGGCTACACCTTC.

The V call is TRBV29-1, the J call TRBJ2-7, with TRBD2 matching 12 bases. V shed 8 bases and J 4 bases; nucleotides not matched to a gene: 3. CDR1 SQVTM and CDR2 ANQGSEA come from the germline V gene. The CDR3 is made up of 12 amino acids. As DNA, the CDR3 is TGCAGCTTGGGACTAGCGGGTTACGAGCAGTACTTC. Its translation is CSLGLAGYEQYF.

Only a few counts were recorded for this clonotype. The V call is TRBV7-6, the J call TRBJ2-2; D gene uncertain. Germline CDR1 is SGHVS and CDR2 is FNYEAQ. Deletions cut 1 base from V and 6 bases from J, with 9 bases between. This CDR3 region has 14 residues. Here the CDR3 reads CASSLESVAGELFF. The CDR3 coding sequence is TGTGCCAGCAGCTTAGAGTCCGTGGCCGGGGAGCTGTTTTTT.

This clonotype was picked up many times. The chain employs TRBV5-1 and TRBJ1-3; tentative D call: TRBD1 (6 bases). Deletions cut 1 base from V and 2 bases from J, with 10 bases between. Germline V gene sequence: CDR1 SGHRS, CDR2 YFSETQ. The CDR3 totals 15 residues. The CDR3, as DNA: TGCGCCAGCAGCTTGTCCGGGACACCTGGAAACACCATATATTTT. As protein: CASSLSGTPGNTIYF.

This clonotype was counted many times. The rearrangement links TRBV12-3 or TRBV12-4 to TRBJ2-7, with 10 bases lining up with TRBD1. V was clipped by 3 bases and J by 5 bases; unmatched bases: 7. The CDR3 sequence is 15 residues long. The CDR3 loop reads CASSFGTGDVNEQYF. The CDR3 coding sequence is TGTGCCAGCAGTTTCGGGACAGGGGACGTCAACGAGCAGTACTTC.

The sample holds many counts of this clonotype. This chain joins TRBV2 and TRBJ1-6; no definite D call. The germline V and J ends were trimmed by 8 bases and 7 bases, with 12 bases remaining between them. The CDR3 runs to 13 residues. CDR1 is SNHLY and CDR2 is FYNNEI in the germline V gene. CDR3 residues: CASGQDGNSPLHF. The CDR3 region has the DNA TGTGCCAGCGGTCAGGACGGGAATTCACCCCTCCACTTT.

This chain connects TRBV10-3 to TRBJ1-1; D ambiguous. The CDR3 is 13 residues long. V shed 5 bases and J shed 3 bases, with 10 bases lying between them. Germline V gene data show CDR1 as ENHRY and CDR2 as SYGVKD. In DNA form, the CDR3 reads TGTGCCATCAGTAAACCGGGCCACACTGAAGCTTTCTTT. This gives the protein CAISKPGHTEAFF.

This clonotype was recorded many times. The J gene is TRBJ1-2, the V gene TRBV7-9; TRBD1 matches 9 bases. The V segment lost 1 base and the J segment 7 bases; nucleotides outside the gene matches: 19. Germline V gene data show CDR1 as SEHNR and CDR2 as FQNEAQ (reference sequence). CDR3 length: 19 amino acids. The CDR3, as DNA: TGTGCCAGCAGCTTAGTGCCATTCTCGTCGGGACAGGGTTCAGGTGGCTACACCTTC. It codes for CASSLVPFSSGQGSGGYTF.